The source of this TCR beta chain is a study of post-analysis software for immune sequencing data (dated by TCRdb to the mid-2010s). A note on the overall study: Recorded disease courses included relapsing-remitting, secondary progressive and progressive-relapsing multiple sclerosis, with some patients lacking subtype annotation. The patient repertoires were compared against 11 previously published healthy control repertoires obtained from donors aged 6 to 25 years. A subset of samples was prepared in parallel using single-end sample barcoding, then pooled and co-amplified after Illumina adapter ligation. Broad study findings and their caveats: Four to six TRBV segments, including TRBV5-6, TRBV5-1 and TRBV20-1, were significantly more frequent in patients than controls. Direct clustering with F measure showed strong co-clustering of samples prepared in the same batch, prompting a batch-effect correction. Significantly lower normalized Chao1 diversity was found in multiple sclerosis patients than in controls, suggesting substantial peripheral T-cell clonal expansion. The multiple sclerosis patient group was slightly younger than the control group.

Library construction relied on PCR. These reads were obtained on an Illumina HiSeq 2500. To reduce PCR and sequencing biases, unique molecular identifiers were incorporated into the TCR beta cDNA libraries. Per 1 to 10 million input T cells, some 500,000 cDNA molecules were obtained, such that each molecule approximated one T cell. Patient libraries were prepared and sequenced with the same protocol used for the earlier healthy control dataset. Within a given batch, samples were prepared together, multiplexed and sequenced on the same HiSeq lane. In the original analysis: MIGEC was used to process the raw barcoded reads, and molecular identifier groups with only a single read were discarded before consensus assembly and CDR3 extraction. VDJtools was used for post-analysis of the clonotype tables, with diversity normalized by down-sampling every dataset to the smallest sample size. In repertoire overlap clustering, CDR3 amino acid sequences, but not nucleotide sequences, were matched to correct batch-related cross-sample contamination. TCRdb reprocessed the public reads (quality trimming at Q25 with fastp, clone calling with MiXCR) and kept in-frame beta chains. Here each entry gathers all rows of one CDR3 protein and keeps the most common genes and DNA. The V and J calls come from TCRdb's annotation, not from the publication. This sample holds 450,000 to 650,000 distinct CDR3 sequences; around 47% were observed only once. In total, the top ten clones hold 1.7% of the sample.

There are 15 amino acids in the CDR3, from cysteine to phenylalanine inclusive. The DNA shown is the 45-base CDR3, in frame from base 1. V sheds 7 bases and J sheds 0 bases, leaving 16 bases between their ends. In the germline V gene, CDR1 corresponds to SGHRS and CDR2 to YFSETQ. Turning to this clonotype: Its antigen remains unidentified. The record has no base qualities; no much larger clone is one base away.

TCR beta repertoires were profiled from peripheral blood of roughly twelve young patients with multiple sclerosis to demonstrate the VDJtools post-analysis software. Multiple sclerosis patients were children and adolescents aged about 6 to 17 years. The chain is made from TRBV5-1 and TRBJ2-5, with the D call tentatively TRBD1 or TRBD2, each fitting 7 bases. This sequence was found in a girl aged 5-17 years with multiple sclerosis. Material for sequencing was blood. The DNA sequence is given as TGCGCCAGCGCGGGGGAAGGGGGCAACCAAGAGACCCAGTACTTC. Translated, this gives CASAGEGGNQETQYF.